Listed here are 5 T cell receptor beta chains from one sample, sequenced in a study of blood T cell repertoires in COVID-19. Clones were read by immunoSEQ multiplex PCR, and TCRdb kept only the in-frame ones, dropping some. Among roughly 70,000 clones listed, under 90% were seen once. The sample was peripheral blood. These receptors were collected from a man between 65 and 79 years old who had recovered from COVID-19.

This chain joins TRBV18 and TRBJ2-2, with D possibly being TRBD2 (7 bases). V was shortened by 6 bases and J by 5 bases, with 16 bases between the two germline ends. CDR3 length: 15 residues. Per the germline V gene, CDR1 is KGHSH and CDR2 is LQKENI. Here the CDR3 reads CASSPSGGRTGELFF. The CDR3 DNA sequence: TGTGCCAGCTCGCCGTCGGGGGGCCGGACCGGGGAGCTGTTTTTT.

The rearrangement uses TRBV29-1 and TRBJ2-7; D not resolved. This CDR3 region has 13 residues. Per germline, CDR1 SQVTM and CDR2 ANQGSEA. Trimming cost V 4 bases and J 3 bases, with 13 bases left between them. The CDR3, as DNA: TGCAGCGTTGTGGGCGAGTCCGTCTACGAGCAGTACTTC. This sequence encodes CSVVGESVYEQYF.

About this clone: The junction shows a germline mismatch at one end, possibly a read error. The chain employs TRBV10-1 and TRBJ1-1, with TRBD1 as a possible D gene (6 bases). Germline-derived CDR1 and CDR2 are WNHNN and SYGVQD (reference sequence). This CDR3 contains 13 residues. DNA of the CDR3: TGCGCCACCAGTGGGGGGGGCACCACTGAAGCTTTCTTT. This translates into CATSGGGTTEAFF.

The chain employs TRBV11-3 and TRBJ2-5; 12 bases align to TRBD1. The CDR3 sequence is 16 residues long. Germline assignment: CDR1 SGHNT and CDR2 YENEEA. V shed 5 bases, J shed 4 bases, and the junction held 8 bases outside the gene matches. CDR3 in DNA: TGTGCCAGCAGCCCTTCCGGGACAGGGGGCTCAGAGACCCAGTACTTC. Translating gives CASSPSGTGGSETQYF.

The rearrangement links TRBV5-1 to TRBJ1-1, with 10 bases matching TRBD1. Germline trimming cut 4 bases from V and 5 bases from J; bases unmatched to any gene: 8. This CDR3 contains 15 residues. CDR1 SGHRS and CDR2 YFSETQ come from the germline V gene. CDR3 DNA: TGCGCCAGCAGCCCCGGACAGGGGGGAGGGACTGAAGCTTTCTTT. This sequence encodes CASSPGQGGGTEAFF.